This T cell receptor (beta chain) was identified in a study of blood T cell repertoires in COVID-19. Using immunoSEQ multiplex PCR, the repertoire was profiled, and TCRdb retains in-frame clones only, with some absent. Of 88,000 or so clones listed, about 84% were seen once; the top ten hold less than 4.5%. This CDR3 spans 13 amino acids. Germline lookup yields CDR1 LNHNV and CDR2 YYDKDF (reference sequence). The V gene lost 0 bases and the J gene lost 5 bases, with 7 bases spanning the gap. The sequence came from a man aged 55 to 69 with acute or convalescent COVID-19. Sequencing was carried out using peripheral blood. This rearrangement joins TRBV15 to TRBJ2-5, with D unclear. For the CDR3, the DNA is TGTGCCACCAGCAGAGATTCTAGGGAGACCCAGTACTTC. It specifies CATSRDSRETQYF.